Presented here are 3 T cell receptor beta chains from one specimen sequenced in a study of blood T cell repertoires in COVID-19. TCRdb keeps only in-frame clones here, not all; method: immunoSEQ multiplex PCR. Of 250,000 to 300,000 clones in the sample, 80% to 90% were seen once. The sequenced material came from peripheral blood. These receptors all stem from a woman in her 70s with acute or convalescent COVID-19.

The chain has TRBV5-4 and TRBJ1-4; a possible D gene is TRBD1 (6 bases). Per the germline V gene, CDR1 is SGHNT and CDR2 is YYREEE (reference sequence). The CDR3 has 14 residues. Trimming stripped 2 bases from V and 8 bases from J, with 13 bases between. The CDR3 DNA reads as TGTGCCAGCAGCTTAGACCCAAGGGGGGAAAAACTGTTTTTT. It codes for CASSLDPRGEKLFF.

The chain has TRBV5-5 and TRBJ1-2, with D possibly being TRBD1 (6 bases). Trimming left V 4 bases short and J 6 bases short, with 13 bases between. The CDR3 contains 13 residues. Germline CDR1 reads SGHKS; CDR2 reads YYEKEE (reference sequence). CDR3 amino acids: CASSRITGNGYTF. CDR3 nucleotide sequence: TGTGCCAGCAGCCGTATCACAGGGAATGGCTACACCTTC.

The CDR3 spells CASASAGQPWAEQYF. The CDR3 region has the DNA TGTGCCAGCGCGTCGGCAGGCCAACCCTGGGCCGAGCAGTACTTC. The rearrangement uses TRBV5-4 and TRBJ2-7; D is undetermined. Germline-derived CDR1 and CDR2 are SGHNT and YYREEE (reference sequence). V lost 7 bases to trimming and J lost 6 bases, with 23 bases between them. CDR3 length: 15 amino acids.